This record looks at one T cell receptor beta chain sequence and its context. Per the original data handling: Quantification of nucleated cells was approximated via reference gene primer amplification. Sequencing was performed with immunoSEQ multiplex PCR; in TCRdb, only in-frame clones are kept and a portion is missing. V and J calls and clone size are copied from that table; D and trimming were computed from the DNA. The sample consists of about 46,000 clones, approximately 85% of them appearing once. J lost 5 bases, V lost 2 bases, and 7 bases had no gene match. The length of the CDR3 is 15 residues. Per germline, CDR1 KGHDR and CDR2 SFDVKD. The data originate from a study of blood T cell repertoires in COVID-19. Across the study: Acute and convalescent COVID-19 specimens originated in the United States, Italy and Spain. T cells, B-cell-depleted T cells, or PBMCs supplied cDNA or gDNA.

Enrollment of patients from Seattle took place during active infection, with longitudinal follow-up. This TCR came from a woman aged 80 or older with COVID-19, enrolled during active disease. Material for sequencing was peripheral blood. V is TRBV24-1 and J is TRBJ2-5; 7 nucleotides agree with TRBD1. The CDR3 protein is CATSDSMTGLETQYF. For the CDR3, the DNA is TGTGCCACCAGTGATTCAATGACAGGGTTGGAGACCCAGTACTTC.